In its sample, the clone carrying this TCR beta chain was seen many times. This specimen comes from a study of T cells in Graves' hyperthyroidism and ophthalmopathy. The source material, RNA transcripts, was used to amplify TCR beta CDR3 regions. A set of HTBI primers served as the primers for a first-round RT-PCR of the TCR CDR3. MiXCR was run by TCRdb on the multiplex PCR reads, yielding one entry per CDR3 protein. Of fewer than 450,000 distinct CDR3 sequences in the sample, over 12% are singletons; the top ten hold 25% to 30%. V was cut by 11 bases and J by 0 bases, with 13 bases left in between. The CDR3 contains 14 residues. Germline CDR1 reads LNHDA; CDR2 reads SQIVND (reference sequence).

V and J are TRBV19 and TRBJ2-2; no clear D gene. The sequencing sample was made of blood. This clonotype was sampled from a man aged 50 to 60 with Graves' ophthalmopathy. CDR3 loop: CAARTVANTGELFF. CDR3 nucleotide sequence: TGTGCCGCCCGGACCGTCGCGAACACCGGGGAGCTGTTTTTT.